This TCR beta chain was retrieved from a study of response to subunit inactivated influenza vaccine. This CDR3 is 17 amino acids long. Germline CDR1 MNHEY, CDR2 SVGAGI. Unmatched junction bases numbered 11, after V lost 0 bases and J lost 3 bases. TCRdb independently ran MiXCR on the RT-PCR reads; one entry per CDR3 protein. The data show roughly 790,000 distinct CDR3 sequences, around 21% seen once. This chain links TRBV6-5 with TRBJ2-7, with 7 positions matching TRBD2. The sample was PBMCs from blood, taken 4 to 6 days after vaccination. The receptor was derived from a man aged 50-60 years who received an inactivated influenza vaccine. CDR3 residues: CASSYSSGGLGDYEQYF. As DNA, the CDR3 is TGTGCCAGCAGTTACTCGAGTGGTGGACTAGGGGACTACGAGCAGTACTTC.